This TCR beta chain derives from a study of Graves' ophthalmopathy and Graves' hyperthyroidism. Study background: Peripheral blood was collected at initial diagnosis, before any treatment. Whole-study findings and limits: The model forecast ophthalmopathy progression, reaching roughly 70% sensitivity and approximately 79% specificity.

This clonotype was picked up many times. Its specificity is not known. TCR beta CDR3 regions were amplified from RNA transcripts. The first-round RT-PCR employed HTBI primers together with the Qiagen OneStep RT-PCR kit. A multiplex PCR was then performed as the second round. TCRdb fed the multiplex PCR reads into MiXCR, producing one record per CDR3 protein. The sample holds roughly 480,000 distinct CDR3 sequences, about 15% seen once. Germline CDR1 SGDLS, CDR2 YYNGEE. The CDR3 consists of 13 residues. The V gene lost 3 bases and the J gene lost 7 bases, with 14 bases spanning the gap. Exclusion covered patients with other autoimmune diseases or uncontrolled infections (as well as pregnancy or lactation). The PBMCs originated from around 9.7 ml of fresh peripheral blood.

Sequencing was performed on blood. This chain connects TRBV9 to TRBJ2-7; tentatively, D is TRBD1 or TRBD2 (6 bases each). This receptor was identified in a woman aged 25 to 39 with Graves' ophthalmopathy. The CDR3: CASSAGGGGEQYF. CDR3 nucleotide sequence: TGTGCCAGCAGCGCAGGCGGAGGGGGAGAGCAGTACTTC. Full variable domain (rest looked up from reference TRBV9 and TRBJ2-7): DSGVTQTPKHLITATGQRVTLRCSPRSGDLSVYWYQQSLDQGLQFLIQYYNGEERAKGNILERFSAQQFPDLHSELNLSSLELGDSALYFCASSAGGGGEQYFGPGTRLTVT.